This T cell receptor (gamma chain) comes out of a study of fetal and pediatric gammadelta thymocytes (dated by TCRdb to 2022 to 2024). Regarding the research as a whole: The bulk gammadelta thymocyte repertoires combined previously published and newly generated, unpublished data and were used to strengthen a single-cell study of gammadelta thymocyte development. The bulk gammadelta thymocyte repertoires combined unpublished data with previously published data (refs 27,28). To increase subject numbers and strengthen the CDR3 publicity analysis, bulk TCR repertoire data were added. A total of about 10 subjects, comprising 3 fetal thymus donors and 7 pediatric thymus donors, were covered by the bulk gammadelta thymocyte repertoire set. Points the paper makes about the study in general: Compared with post-natal repertoires, fetal gammadelta thymocyte repertoires had previously been reported to be enriched for TRDV2, TRGV8 and TRGV9 usage, low N additions and public CDR3s.

Thymocytes were stained with Zombie NIR viability dye and antibodies against CD3 (UCHT1), TCRgammadelta (11F2), TCRVgamma9 (IMMU360) and TCRVdelta2 (IMMU389). From human fetal and pediatric thymuses, sorted Vgamma9Vdelta2 and nonVgamma9Vdelta2 gammadelta thymocytes were used to generate bulk TRD and TRG CDR3 repertoires separately. Children undergoing cardiac surgery in Belgium were the source of the pediatric thymus tissue. The pediatric thymus donors included in the study ranged in age from 1 to 11 years. Thymic cell suspensions were prepared from fetal and post-natal thymuses as described previously. CD3+ gammadeltaTCR+ Vgamma9+ Vdelta2+ cells were sorted as Vgamma9Vdelta2 thymocytes. Cell sorting was done on a FACS Aria III cell sorter (BD Biosciences). By its share of the sample, this clone is large (0.1 to 1%). No antigen is known for it. The input lacks base qualities; no much larger clone sits a single base away.

Sequenced using an Illumina MiSeq. Concerning the study's data processing: For publicity analysis, the Vgamma9Vdelta2 and nonVgamma9Vdelta2 bulk CDR3 files of each subject were merged into one combined repertoire per subject. CDR3 publicity was scored from 0 to 19 by checking each amino acid sequence across 9 single-cell datasets and some 11 bulk repertoires, using base R and dplyr. TCRdb reran clone calling on the public reads with CATT; rows sharing one DNA sequence were then combined. The V and J calls and clone size come from TCRdb's table, not from the authors' own analysis. Here the sample has roughly 600 gamma-chain clones; over 1% occur a single time. Jointly, the top ten make up over 9.5% of the sample. V and J are trimmed by 2 bases and 0 bases, and the gene matches miss 4 bases of the junction. The CDR3 has 14 amino acids, counting the end cysteine and phenylalanine. CDR3 DNA is the only sequence kept; it has 42 bases, read in frame from the first base. Looking up the germline V gene (reference sequence) yields CDR1 GITISATS and CDR2 ISYDGTV.

This receptor was identified in a child who underwent cardiac surgery and was recorded as healthy. Recombination connected TRGV9 to TRGJ1 or TRGJ2. Sequencing used Vgamma9Vdelta2 gamma-delta T cells from the thymus. The cell subset or site label here, explained by the study, means: sorted CD3+gammadeltaTCR+Vgamma9+Vdelta2+ thymocytes. The DNA is TGTGCCTTGTGGGAGGAAACGAATTATTATAAGAAACTCTTT. The resulting protein is CALWEETNYYKKLF.